Below, 28 T cell receptor beta chains from the same sample are listed, as sequenced in a study of Graves' ophthalmopathy and Graves' hyperthyroidism. RNA transcripts were the source from which TCR beta CDR3 regions were amplified. The first round was an RT-PCR with HTBI primers, and the second round was a multiplex PCR. TCRdb re-called the multiplex PCR reads through MiXCR, storing one row per CDR3 protein. Of about 380,000 distinct CDR3 sequences listed, less than 20% are singletons. The sample taken for sequencing was peripheral blood. The receptors come from a woman between 18 and 29 years old with stable Graves' hyperthyroidism.

This clonotype was found many times. This chain joins TRBV29-1 and TRBJ1-3; D is ambiguous. Trimming took off 3 bases at V and 4 bases at J, with 7 bases between the two ends. This CDR3 has 12 amino acids. Per germline, CDR1 SQVTM and CDR2 ANQGSEA. The CDR3 coding sequence is TGCAGCGTTGACATAGAAGGAAACACCATATATTTT. Amino acid sequence: CSVDIEGNTIYF.

The table lists this clonotype with many counts. The chain recombines TRBV29-1 with TRBJ2-5, with TRBD1 matching 7 bases. The V and J ends lost 5 bases and 3 bases, in that order; junction bases with no gene match: 6. Germline CDR1 SQVTM, CDR2 ANQGSEA. The CDR3 extends over 13 amino acids. The DNA of the CDR3 is TGCAGCGTTTCCGGGACAGCAAAAGAGACCCAGTACTTC. It translates to CSVSGTAKETQYF.

The table lists this clonotype with many counts. One base away lies a much larger clone, so this may be a sequencing read error. This sequence joins TRBV14 and TRBJ2-5; D call uncertain. The CDR3 is 15 amino acids. Germline V gene lookup returns CDR1 SGHDN and CDR2 FVKESK. V dropped 1 base and J dropped 5 bases, with 14 bases sitting between them. CDR3 in DNA: TGTGCCAGCAGCCAAGGAGTCTTACCCCATGAGACCCAGTACTTC. It encodes CASSQGVLPHETQYF.

This chain links TRBV6-5 with TRBJ1-2; D gene ambiguous. V was clipped by 2 bases and J by 4 bases, with 14 bases between them. Looked up from germline, CDR1 is MNHEY and CDR2 is SVGAGI. The CDR3 is made up of 15 amino acids. Here the CDR3 reads CASSYLRDGVYGYTF. The CDR3 region has the DNA TGTGCCAGCAGTTACCTTCGGGATGGGGTCTATGGCTACACCTTC.

This clonotype was seen at least ten times. This chain uses TRBV2 with TRBJ1-6, with TRBD1 matching over 9 bases. Germline V gives CDR1 SNHLY, CDR2 FYNNEI. The CDR3 sequence is 14 residues long. V was pared by 7 bases and J by 10 bases, with 8 bases of the junction left unmatched. This CDR3 reads CASKPGQGNSPLHF. DNA for the CDR3: TGTGCCAGCAAACCGGGACAGGGAAACTCACCCCTCCACTTT.

Ten or more counts support this clonotype. The chain couples TRBV6-1 to TRBJ2-2; D perhaps matches TRBD2 (7 bases). Trimming pared 7 bases from V and 0 bases from J, leaving 12 bases between. The CDR3 runs 15 residues. Germline loops: CDR1 MNHNS, CDR2 SASEGT. CDR3 region: CASTGGPANTGELFF. In DNA, the CDR3 is TGTGCCAGCACCGGGGGGCCCGCGAACACCGGGGAGCTGTTTTTT.

The table lists this clonotype with many counts. This chain connects TRBV6-1 to TRBJ1-1; D gene uncertain. Germline lookup yields CDR1 MNHNS and CDR2 SASEGT. The CDR3 is made up of 12 amino acids. The V and J ends lost 4 bases and 10 bases respectively, with 13 bases between them. CDR3 coding DNA: TGTGCCAGCAGTGTCGCAAGGCTCGGAGCTTTCTTT. Protein: CASSVARLGAFF.

Notes on this clonotype: A much larger clone differs by one base, so this may be a read error. V is TRBV7-9 and J is TRBJ1-2, with D possibly TRBD1 on 6 matching bases. The germline CDR1 and CDR2 sequences are SEHNR and FQNEAQ (reference sequence). The CDR3 contains 14 residues. The CDR3 sequence: CASSVDSPFYGYAF. CDR3 DNA sequence: TGTGCCAGCAGCGTGGACAGCCCGTTCTATGGCTACGCCTTC.

The rearrangement uses TRBV20-1 and TRBJ1-1; D unresolved. CDR3 length equals 10 residues. V shed 0 bases and J shed 8 bases, with 4 bases lying between them. Germline V gene lookup returns CDR1 DFQATT and CDR2 SNEGSKA (reference sequence). The CDR3 DNA reads as TGCAGTGCTAGAGATGCCGAAGCTTTCTTT. It codes for CSARDAEAFF.

This clonotype was recorded at least ten times. This sequence joins TRBV6-5 and TRBJ2-7, with 8 nucleotides matching TRBD2. The CDR3 extends over 17 amino acids. The V gene end was trimmed by 2 bases and the J gene end by 7 bases; junction bases not matched to a gene: 16. The germline V gene has CDR1 MNHEY and CDR2 SVGAGI. The CDR3 bases are TGTGCCAGCAGTTACCGGGTAGACGGGGGGGCCGGGGGTGAGCAGTACTTC. Protein: CASSYRVDGGAGGEQYF.

This clonotype turned up a few times. The chain employs TRBV18 and TRBJ2-7, with D possibly TRBD2 on 5 matching bases. The CDR3 runs to 15 residues. Per the germline V gene, CDR1 is KGHSH and CDR2 is LQKENI. The V gene lost 2 bases and the J gene lost 0 bases, with 11 bases spanning the gap. CDR3 amino acids: CASSPAGPISYEQYF. In nucleotides, the CDR3 is TGTGCCAGCTCACCAGCGGGCCCCATCTCCTACGAGCAGTACTTC.

Regarding this clonotype: Because the CDR3 is missing its conserved closing phenylalanine or tryptophan, this is likely a read error. The chain employs TRBV12-5 and TRBJ1-1; tentative D call: TRBD1 (5 bases). Germline CDR1 reads LGHNT; CDR2 reads FRNRAP. V was trimmed by 2 bases and J by 7 bases, leaving 14 bases between them. The CDR3 runs 14 residues. The CDR3 bases are TGTGCTAGTGGTTTGCTCGGGGCGGGGGGTGAAGCTTTCCTT. Protein: CASGLLGAGGEAFL.

This rearrangement joins TRBV9 to TRBJ2-7; 10 bases map to TRBD1. This CDR3 region has 14 residues. The germline V gene encodes CDR1 SGDLS and CDR2 YYNGEE. J gave up 8 bases and V 4 bases, and 9 bases lay outside the gene matches. The CDR3 DNA follows: TGTGCCAGCAGCCCCCGGGACAGGGGTAGTAAGCAGTACTTC. This translates into CASSPRDRGSKQYF.

This clonotype has a handful of counts. The chain uses TRBV20-1 and TRBJ1-4; possibly TRBD1 for D (6 bases). The CDR3 loop spans 11 amino acids. In germline, CDR1 is DFQATT, CDR2 SNEGSKA (reference sequence). CDR3: CVGAMDEKLFF. The CDR3 nucleotides are TGCGTGGGGGCTATGGACGAAAAACTGTTTTTT.

This clonotype was recorded many times. The junction departs from germline at one end; a sequencing error may be responsible. The genes are TRBV6-2 or TRBV6-3 and TRBJ1-1; 7 bases agree with TRBD1. From germline, CDR1 is MNHEY and CDR2 SVGEGT. The CDR3 is 15 residues long. CDR3 coding DNA: TGTGCCAGCAGTTACTCACAGGGGCTCGGCACTGAAGCTTCCTTT. Translated: CASSYSQGLGTEASF.

This chain uses TRBV7-9 with TRBJ1-2, with no clear D. The CDR3 runs to 14 residues. Trimming took off 4 bases at V and 5 bases at J, with 14 bases between the two ends. Germline CDR1 reads SEHNR; CDR2 reads FQNEAQ (reference sequence). CDR3 sequence (DNA): TGTGCCAGCAGCTCGGTCGACGGAACATATGGCTACACCTTC. Translation: CASSSVDGTYGYTF.

The V call is TRBV7-2, the J call TRBJ2-4; 8 bases are shared with TRBD1. V lost 4 bases, J lost 8 bases, and 19 bases stayed unmatched. Germline CDR1 SGHTA, CDR2 FQGNSA. The CDR3 has 18 residues. The CDR3 spells CASSSNLTPGGGRHIQYF. CDR3 sequence (DNA): TGTGCCAGCAGCTCGAACCTGACTCCAGGGGGCGGTAGGCACATTCAGTACTTC.

This clonotype was found many times. The J gene is TRBJ1-2, the V gene TRBV28; tentative D call: TRBD1 (5 bases). Germline values: CDR1 MDHEN, CDR2 SYDVKM. This CDR3 is built from 14 residues. V gave up 5 bases and J gave up 1 base, with 11 bases separating them. The CDR3 DNA is TGTGCCAGCAGTAGGCAGGGCGGTAACTATGGCTACACCTTC. It codes for CASSRQGGNYGYTF.

This clonotype has at least ten counts. The genes are TRBV20-1 and TRBJ2-5, with D possibly matching TRBD2 (5 bases). The germline CDR1 and CDR2 sequences are DFQATT and SNEGSKA (reference sequence). The ends were cut back, 5 bases at V and 6 bases at J, with 13 bases in the middle. The CDR3 loop spans 12 amino acids. CDR3 protein: CSAPLGEKTQYF. Here the CDR3 DNA reads TGCAGTGCTCCCCTCGGGGAAAAGACCCAGTACTTC.

This clonotype was seen only a few times. The V and J genes are TRBV6-1 and TRBJ2-1; no clear D. CDR1 MNHNS and CDR2 SASEGT come from the germline V gene. Deletions cut 5 bases from V and 0 bases from J, with 14 bases between. This CDR3 comprises 16 residues. CDR3 bases: TGTGCCAGCAGTCCCAGCGACGGCAGCTCCTACAATGAGCAGTTCTTC. Translation gives CASSPSDGSSYNEQFF.

There are many counts of this clonotype. The rearrangement uses TRBV19 and TRBJ1-1, with 9 bases that match TRBD1. The CDR3 totals 14 residues. Germline V gene sequence: CDR1 LNHDA, CDR2 SQIVND (reference sequence). V shed 6 bases, J shed 4 bases, and the junction held 6 bases outside the gene matches. The CDR3 nucleotides are TGTGCCAGTAGCCTGGACAGGGGTGCCACTGAAGCTTTCTTT. Protein: CASSLDRGATEAFF.

This clonotype came up many times. V usage is TRBV29-1 and J usage is TRBJ1-3; D gene ambiguous. The CDR3 has 14 amino acids. Trimming took off 3 bases at V and 0 bases at J, with 9 bases between the two ends. Germline V gene data show CDR1 as SQVTM and CDR2 as ANQGSEA. CDR3 loop: CSVEPGLSGNTIYF. The CDR3 DNA sequence: TGCAGCGTTGAGCCAGGCCTCTCTGGAAACACCATATATTTT. The full variable domain, rest sourced from reference TRBV29-1 and TRBJ1-3, is SAVISQKPSRDICQRGTSLTIQCQVDSQVTMMFWYRQQPGQSLTLIATANQGSEATYESGFVIDKFPISRPNLTFSTLTVSNMSPEDSSIYLCSVEPGLSGNTIYFGEGSWLTVV.

The table lists this clonotype with many counts. The genes are TRBV12-3 or TRBV12-4 and TRBJ1-3; the D is unclear. CDR3 length: 13 residues. V was trimmed by 1 base and J by 4 bases, leaving 5 bases between them. The DNA of the CDR3 is TGTGCCAGCAGTTTAGGAGAAGGAAACACCATATATTTT. It codes for CASSLGEGNTIYF.

This clonotype appeared many times. The chain recombines TRBV6-1 with TRBJ1-2, with D maybe TRBD1 (6 bases). V lost 2 bases, J lost 0 bases, and 13 bases lay in between. The germline V gene encodes CDR1 MNHNS and CDR2 SASEGT. There are 16 residues in the CDR3. The CDR3 here is CASSESDRIANYGYTF. As DNA, the CDR3 is TGTGCCAGCAGTGAATCAGACAGGATCGCTAACTATGGCTACACCTTC.

The V call is TRBV27, the J call TRBJ1-5, with TRBD1 matching 10 bases. The germline CDR1 and CDR2 sequences are MNHEY and SMNVEV (reference sequence). Trimming at V came to 7 bases and at J to 7 bases, leaving 10 bases not matched to a gene. The CDR3 consists of 15 residues. Here the CDR3 reads CASTQTGGTGQPQHF. CDR3 DNA: TGTGCCAGCACCCAGACAGGGGGCACGGGGCAGCCCCAGCATTTT.

This clonotype was seen at least ten times. This chain links TRBV12-3 or TRBV12-4 with TRBJ1-2; a possible D gene is TRBD1 (6 bases). CDR3 size: 13 residues. Between the trimmed V and J ends, which lost 3 bases and 5 bases, there was a span of 10 bases. CDR3 coding DNA: TGTGCCAGCAGTTTTGGGGGCGAATATGGCTACACCTTC. This encodes CASSFGGEYGYTF.

This clonotype was found many times. V and J are TRBV11-2 and TRBJ1-1; D not certain. V was trimmed by 0 bases and J by 1 base, leaving 15 bases between them. Germline CDR1 and CDR2: SGHAT and FQNNGV. This CDR3 spans 17 amino acids. The chain's CDR3 is CASSLDAWVAANTEAFF. The CDR3 DNA sequence: TGTGCCAGCAGCTTAGATGCTTGGGTAGCCGCGAACACTGAAGCTTTCTTT.

Notes on this clonotype: Sequence at one end of the junction differs from germline and may be a read error. The CDR3 here is CASSPGGNIKYF. For the CDR3, the DNA is TGTGCCAGCAGTCCTGGGGGGAACATTAAGTACTTC. V gene TRBV6-2 or TRBV6-3 combines with J gene TRBJ2-4, with D possibly being TRBD2 (6 bases). Germline lookup yields CDR1 MNHEY and CDR2 SVGEGT. The CDR3 spans 12 residues.